Included here is one T cell receptor (beta chain) sequence, with context. Its target is not known. These data come from a study of vaccination and CD4 T cells after COVID-19. Study information: Nasal swab PCR detected SARS-CoV-2 in convalescent patients; 9 or 10 had mild disease, one severe.

Trimming pared 3 bases from V and 6 bases from J, leaving 12 bases between. Germline-derived CDR1 and CDR2 are DFQATT and SNEGSKA (reference sequence). CDR3 size: 13 residues. Oncomine TCR Beta short-read sequencing was applied to DNA from cultured CD4+ T cells. Using its own MiXCR run on the PCR reads, TCRdb lists one record per CDR3 protein. This sample has over 20,000 distinct CDR3 sequences, with 60% to 75% found just once. Regarding treatment: approximately nine-day PBMC culture with coronavirus spike peptide pools or control peptides (ViraFEST assay). Fresh IL-2 medium was used to replace half of the medium on days 3 and 7.

Sequencing input: CD4+ T cells from blood, cultured in vitro. This chain uses TRBV20-1 with TRBJ1-5, with D maybe TRBD1 (5 bases). This TCR was sampled from a human donor who had recovered from COVID-19. The CDR3: CSASWGGAQPQHF. The DNA for the CDR3 is TGCAGTGCTAGTTGGGGTGGGGCTCAGCCCCAGCATTTT.